The 30 T cell receptor beta chains below all came from one sample that was sequenced in a study of cytotoxic CD8 clonotypes in ibrutinib-treated CLL. Profiling relied on immunoSEQ multiplex PCR, and the TCRdb table lists in-frame clones only, not all of them. Counted here are about 140,000 clones, 80% occurring once; the ten biggest clones make up roughly 7.6%. Sequenced material: PBMCs, taken after 36 months of ibrutinib treatment. The source of these receptors is a human donor with chronic lymphocytic leukemia.

This clone was seen a single time. The chain recombines TRBV5-1 with TRBJ1-2; D not resolved. CDR3 length: 16 residues. The V end lost 0 bases, the J end lost 3 bases, and 15 bases lay between the germline ends. Germline loops: CDR1 SGHRS, CDR2 YFSETQ. The CDR3 bases are TGCGCCAGCAGCTTGGCCTGGGGTCTTAAGGACTATGGCTACACCTTC. It codes for CASSLAWGLKDYGYTF.

V is TRBV4-1 and J is TRBJ2-1; no definite D call. Germline V lookup: CDR1 MGHRA, CDR2 YSYEKL. Trimming took 1 base from V and 6 from J, leaving 7 bases between them. This CDR3 has 13 amino acids. The CDR3 nucleotides are TGCGCCAGCAGCCAAGTCTGGGGCAATGAGCAGTTCTTC. It yields the protein CASSQVWGNEQFF.

The CDR3 spells CASSQSRSGNTIYF. The DNA for the CDR3 is TGTGCCAGCAGCCAATCCCGCTCTGGAAACACCATATATTTT. The chain has TRBV16 and TRBJ1-3; D is unresolved. This CDR3 contains 14 residues. CDR1 and CDR2 (germline): KGHSY, FQNENV. The V end lost 0 bases, the J end lost 0 bases, and 3 bases lay between the germline ends.

The chain joins TRBV6-5 to TRBJ2-5; no firm D call. V shed 2 bases and J shed 8 bases, with 12 bases lying between them. The germline gives CDR1 MNHEY, CDR2 SVGAGI. The CDR3 loop spans 13 amino acids. CDR3 coding DNA: TGTGCCAGCAGTTACGGCCTCTGGGAAACCCAGTACTTC. It specifies CASSYGLWETQYF.

This clone has more than one count but fewer than ten. The J gene is TRBJ2-7, the V gene TRBV5-1; 10 bases line up with TRBD2. The CDR3 is made up of 14 amino acids. J was trimmed by 1 base and V by 5 bases; bases with no gene match: 3. CDR1 is SGHRS, CDR2 YFSETQ, per germline. CDR3: CASRKLAGSYEQYF. The CDR3 coding sequence is TGCGCCAGCAGAAAACTAGCGGGATCCTACGAGCAGTACTTC. The full variable domain, rest sourced from reference TRBV5-1 and TRBJ2-7, is KAGVTQTPRYLIKTRGQQVTLSCSPISGHRSVSWYQQTPGQGLQFLFEYFSETQRNKGNFPGRFSGRQFSNSRSEMNVSTLELGDSALYLCASRKLAGSYEQYFGPGTRLTVT.

This sequence joins TRBV27 and TRBJ2-3, with D perhaps matching TRBD2 (6 bases). Trimming shortened V by 10 bases and J by 3 bases, and 11 bases separated the two germline ends. The CDR3 sequence is 12 residues long. Germline V gene sequence: CDR1 MNHEY, CDR2 SMNVEV (reference sequence). The CDR3 spells CATREVTDTQYF. In DNA form, the CDR3 reads TGTGCCACCAGGGAGGTGACAGATACGCAGTATTTT.

The sample holds a few counts of this clone. Other DNA variants within this sample encode the same CDR3. J is TRBJ1-5 and V is TRBV6-1; D unresolved. The V end was cut by 2 bases, the J end by 6 bases, with 14 bases between. Germline lookup yields CDR1 MNHNS and CDR2 SASEGT. The CDR3 is 15 amino acids. In DNA form, the CDR3 reads TGTGCCAGCAGTGAAATTGGCGGAATGGGTCAGCCCCAGCATTTT. It translates to CASSEIGGMGQPQHF.

This chain connects TRBV7-9 to TRBJ2-5, with 7 bases fitting TRBD1. J gave up 5 bases and V 5 bases, and 8 bases lay outside the gene matches. This CDR3 is 14 amino acids long. CDR1 is SEHNR and CDR2 is FQNEAQ in the germline V gene (reference sequence). CDR3 DNA sequence: TGTGCCAGCAGCATGAGGACAGGCGGGGAGACCCAGTACTTC. This encodes CASSMRTGGETQYF.

The chain is built from TRBV5-1 and TRBJ2-3; TRBD1 agrees at 8 bases. The ends lost 0 bases at V and 4 bases at J; junction bases unmatched: 4. Germline V gene sequence: CDR1 SGHRS, CDR2 YFSETQ. The CDR3 length is 15 residues. The CDR3 DNA reads TGCGCCAGCAGCTTGGGGCAGGGGGCGTCAGATACGCAGTATTTT. This codes for CASSLGQGASDTQYF. The full variable domain, its missing parts supplied by reference TRBV5-1 and TRBJ2-3, is KAGVTQTPRYLIKTRGQQVTLSCSPISGHRSVSWYQQTPGQGLQFLFEYFSETQRNKGNFPGRFSGRQFSNSRSEMNVSTLELGDSALYLCASSLGQGASDTQYFGPGTRLTVL.

V gene TRBV10-3 combines with J gene TRBJ1-1; maybe TRBD1 (6 bases). In germline, CDR1 is ENHRY, CDR2 SYGVKD. CDR3 size: 13 residues. V lost 6 bases and J lost 0, with 8 bases in between. The CDR3 spells CAISQGLNTEAFF. The DNA for the CDR3 is TGTGCCATCAGCCAGGGGTTGAACACTGAAGCTTTCTTT.

The chain has TRBV4-1 and TRBJ1-1; D call uncertain. The CDR3 covers 14 residues. Germline values: CDR1 MGHRA, CDR2 YSYEKL. V was pared by 3 bases and J by 8 bases, with 16 bases between. The CDR3 spells CASSHKSGNEEAFF. The CDR3 DNA follows: TGCGCCAGCAGCCATAAATCCGGGAACGAGGAAGCTTTCTTT.

The CDR3 loop reads CASSSPGGPDTQYF. The CDR3 DNA sequence: TGTGCCAGCTCCAGCCCGGGGGGGCCAGATACGCAGTATTTT. This rearrangement joins TRBV6-5 to TRBJ2-3, with 8 bases aligning to TRBD2. Germline CDR1 and CDR2: MNHEY and SVGAGI. CDR3 size: 14 residues. V lost 8 bases, J lost 4 bases, and 8 bases stayed unmatched.

V and J are TRBV7-9 and TRBJ2-5; D uncertain. The CDR3 is 16 residues long. Germline V CDR1 and CDR2: SEHNR, FQNEAQ (reference sequence). V was clipped by 1 base and J by 1 base, with 13 bases between them. The CDR3 DNA follows: TGTGCCAGCAGCTTAGTGGGATCCCGGAGCCAAGAGACCCAGTACTTC. Protein: CASSLVGSRSQETQYF.

This chain connects TRBV25-1 to TRBJ2-6, with D hard to call. From germline, CDR1 is MGHDK and CDR2 SYGVNS. This CDR3 spans 15 amino acids. The ends were cut back, 4 bases at V and 0 bases at J, with 7 bases in the middle. For the CDR3, the DNA is TGTGCCAGCAGTGGAGAGAGCTCTGGGGCCAACGTCCTGACTTTC. It specifies CASSGESSGANVLTF.

The genes are TRBV28 and TRBJ2-1; the D gene is possibly TRBD1 (6 bases). The CDR3 consists of 13 residues. With 7 bases removed from V and 4 bases from J, the gap between germline ends came to 11 bases. CDR1 is MDHEN and CDR2 is SYDVKM in the germline V gene. The CDR3: CASKARGYNEQFF. DNA for the CDR3: TGTGCCAGCAAGGCCAGGGGATACAATGAGCAGTTCTTC.

The chain recombines TRBV30 with TRBJ2-5, with D possibly matching TRBD1 (6 bases). This CDR3 has 14 amino acids. From germline, CDR1 is GTSNPN and CDR2 SVGIG (reference sequence). V was clipped by 0 bases and J by 5 bases, with 13 bases between them. CDR3 nucleotides: TGTGCCTGGAGTGTAGGACAGCCCGGCGAGACCCAGTACTTC. As protein: CAWSVGQPGETQYF.

The sample holds a few counts of this clone. This chain links TRBV29-1 with TRBJ2-2, with D maybe TRBD2 (5 bases). The CDR3 covers 13 residues. Trimming stripped 6 bases from V and 5 bases from J, with 13 bases between. Germline CDR1 reads SQVTM; CDR2 reads ANQGSEA. The CDR3 loop reads CSVGRHLTGELFF. CDR3 sequence (DNA): TGCAGCGTGGGGAGACACTTAACCGGGGAGCTGTTTTTT.

The rearrangement links TRBV5-1 to TRBJ2-2; 8 bases match TRBD2. CDR1 is SGHRS and CDR2 is YFSETQ in the germline V gene. Trimming cost V 0 bases and J 5 bases; bases outside gene matches: 3. This CDR3 spans 15 amino acids. CDR3 nucleotides: TGCGCCAGCAGCTTGGGAGCGGGAGAGACCGGGGAGCTGTTTTTT. Protein: CASSLGAGETGELFF.

The V and J genes are TRBV19 and TRBJ1-2; unclear D gene. CDR3 length: 14 amino acids. In germline, CDR1 is LNHDA, CDR2 SQIVND (reference sequence). V dropped 3 bases and J dropped 0 bases, with 8 bases sitting between them. CDR3: CASSIVGTNYGYTF. The CDR3 nucleotides are TGTGCCAGTAGTATTGTAGGGACTAACTATGGCTACACCTTC.

The chain has TRBV19 and TRBJ2-3, with 7 bases that match TRBD1. The CDR3 totals 16 residues. Per the germline V gene, CDR1 is LNHDA and CDR2 is SQIVND (reference sequence). Trimming took 4 bases from V and 2 from J; bases not matched to a gene: 9. The CDR3 reads CASSTRQGRPTDTQYF. CDR3 sequence (DNA): TGTGCCAGTAGTACTCGACAGGGACGACCCACAGATACGCAGTATTTT.

The V and J genes are TRBV6-1 and TRBJ1-4; D gene uncertain. The germline V and J ends were trimmed by 6 bases and 0 bases, with 8 bases remaining between them. The germline gives CDR1 MNHNS, CDR2 SASEGT. The CDR3 has 14 amino acids. The CDR3 reads CASSRTATNEKLFF. Written as DNA, the CDR3 is TGTGCCAGCAGCCGGACGGCAACTAATGAAAAACTGTTTTTT.

J is TRBJ1-2 and V is TRBV30; 12 positions match TRBD1. J was trimmed by 4 bases and V by 8 bases; bases with no gene match: 14. Per the germline V gene, CDR1 is GTSNPN and CDR2 is SVGIG (reference sequence). The CDR3 spans 16 residues. The CDR3 region is CALGLGQGALSYGYTF. CDR3 nucleotides: TGTGCCCTGGGCTTGGGACAGGGGGCGCTGAGCTATGGCTACACCTTC.

This sequence joins TRBV11-2 and TRBJ2-7; TRBD2 agrees at 8 bases. The CDR3 length is 16 residues. Trimming cost V 5 bases and J 2 bases; bases outside gene matches: 11. Germline CDR1 reads SGHAT; CDR2 reads FQNNGV. The CDR3: CASSPIAREGPYEQYF. The CDR3 coding sequence is TGTGCCAGCAGCCCCATAGCCCGGGAGGGACCCTACGAGCAGTACTTC.

J is TRBJ2-2 and V is TRBV5-1; 9 bases fit TRBD2. Germline-derived CDR1 and CDR2 are SGHRS and YFSETQ. The CDR3 runs 16 residues. The trim removed 4 bases at V and 2 bases at J, leaving 6 bases unmatched. For the CDR3, the DNA is TGCGCCAGCAGCATTCTAGCGGGGTCTAACACCGGGGAGCTGTTTTTT. It translates to CASSILAGSNTGELFF.

This chain connects TRBV30 to TRBJ2-5; a weak D match, TRBD2 (5 bases). This CDR3 has 15 residues. CDR1 is GTSNPN, CDR2 SVGIG, per germline (reference sequence). The germline V and J ends were trimmed by 5 bases and 5 bases, with 21 bases remaining between them. CDR3 residues: CAWATPRGFLETQYF. As DNA, the CDR3 is TGTGCCTGGGCAACCCCCCGGGGTTTCTTGGAGACCCAGTACTTC.

V gene TRBV6-1 combines with J gene TRBJ2-2; 7 positions agree with TRBD1. This CDR3 has 13 amino acids. The germline V gene encodes CDR1 MNHNS and CDR2 SASEGT. J was trimmed by 7 bases and V by 4 bases; bases with no gene match: 3. In DNA, the CDR3 is TGTGCCAGCAGTGCAACAGGGGTCGGGGAGCTGTTTTTT. It translates to CASSATGVGELFF.

This chain uses TRBV5-1 with TRBJ1-2; TRBD1 is a possible D gene (5 bases). V was trimmed by 0 bases and J by 6 bases, leaving 9 bases between them. The germline V gene encodes CDR1 SGHRS and CDR2 YFSETQ. The CDR3 sequence is 13 residues long. The CDR3 protein is CASSLGRDNGYTF. CDR3 nucleotide sequence: TGCGCCAGCAGCTTGGGCAGGGATAATGGCTACACCTTC.

CDR3 bases: TGTGCCAGCAGCGTAGTGGGCGGGGGGGAAGATACGCAGTATTTT. This sequence encodes CASSVVGGGEDTQYF. The chain joins TRBV9 to TRBJ2-3, with 9 bases aligning to TRBD2. Germline assignment: CDR1 SGDLS and CDR2 YYNGEE. The CDR3 has 15 amino acids. The junction had 4 bases not matched to a gene; V was cut back by 0 bases and J by 5 bases. Complete variable domain (other parts from reference TRBV9 and TRBJ2-3): DSGVTQTPKHLITATGQRVTLRCSPRSGDLSVYWYQQSLDQGLQFLIQYYNGEERAKGNILERFSAQQFPDLHSELNLSSLELGDSALYFCASSVVGGGEDTQYFGPGTRLTVL.

The V and J genes are TRBV4-1 and TRBJ2-1; D unclear. V lost 4 bases and J 4 bases, leaving 8 bases between the germline ends. Germline V gene lookup returns CDR1 MGHRA and CDR2 YSYEKL. This CDR3 is built from 13 residues. The CDR3 loop is CASSLSPYNEQFF. In nucleotides, the CDR3 is TGCGCCAGCAGCCTCAGTCCTTACAATGAGCAGTTCTTC.

The chain employs TRBV19 and TRBJ2-2; D is ambiguous. The CDR3 length is 13 residues. Germline-derived CDR1 and CDR2 are LNHDA and SQIVND (reference sequence). With 8 bases removed from V and 6 bases from J, the gap between germline ends came to 13 bases. CDR3 bases: TGTGCCAGTCTTAATCATGAATCCGGGGAGCTGTTTTTT. Protein: CASLNHESGELFF.